This entry lists 5 T cell receptor beta chains sequenced from one sample in a study of blood T cell repertoires in COVID-19. Repertoires were generated with immunoSEQ multiplex PCR, while TCRdb's copy carries only in-frame clones and drops some. The table has over 75,000 clones, about 80% seen once. Input material: peripheral blood. The receptors stem from a man aged 65-85 years with acute or convalescent COVID-19.

Written as DNA, the CDR3 is TGCGCCAGCAGTCAATCGGGCAGGGGAACTGAAGCTTTCTTT. This encodes CASSQSGRGTEAFF. This rearrangement joins TRBV23-1 to TRBJ1-1; D possibly corresponds to TRBD1 (6 bases). TRBV23-1 is filed as an ORF, its function uncertain. The CDR3 length is 14 residues. V was pared by 0 bases and J by 5 bases, with 10 bases between.

This clone was found a few times. This chain uses TRBV7-3 with TRBJ2-7; the D gene is possibly TRBD1 (6 bases). The CDR3 sequence is 14 residues long. The germline CDR1 and CDR2 sequences are SGHTA and FQGTGA. V was trimmed by 0 bases and J by 6 bases, leaving 12 bases between them. The CDR3 loop is CASSLTPGVGEQYF. The CDR3 region has the DNA TGTGCCAGCAGCTTAACGCCAGGGGTTGGCGAGCAGTACTTC.

This clone was seen a few times. CDR3 loop: CASSRQQEDQPQHF. In DNA form, the CDR3 reads TGTGCCAGCTCACGACAACAGGAAGATCAGCCCCAGCATTTT. This rearrangement joins TRBV18 to TRBJ1-5; D might be TRBD1 (5 bases). Germline assignment: CDR1 KGHSH and CDR2 LQKENI. This CDR3 has 14 residues. The ends were cut back, 4 bases at V and 5 bases at J, with 12 bases in the middle.

This chain connects TRBV15 to TRBJ2-3; a weak D match, TRBD2 (7 bases). The V and J ends lost 0 bases and 13 bases respectively, with 17 bases between them. CDR1 and CDR2 (germline): LNHNV, YYDKDF (reference sequence). The CDR3 runs to 14 residues. The CDR3 region is CATSRDYGGGSEYF. In DNA, the CDR3 is TGTGCCACCAGCAGAGATTATGGGGGCGGGAGTGAGTATTTT. The full variable domain, completed using reference TRBV15 and TRBJ2-3, is DAMVIQNPRYQVTQFGKPVTLSCSQTLNHNVMYWYQQKSSQAPKLLFHYYDKDFNNEADTPDNFQSRRPNTSFCFLDIRSPGLGDTAMYLCATSRDYGGGSEYFGPGTRLTVL.

The rearrangement joins TRBV7-3 to TRBJ1-5; TRBD1 aligns across 7 bases. The CDR3 loop spans 15 amino acids. Germline V gene lookup returns CDR1 SGHTA and CDR2 FQGTGA. Trimming took 5 bases from V and 4 from J; bases not matched to a gene: 8. CDR3 region: CASSLSGTANQPQHF. CDR3 nucleotide sequence: TGTGCCAGCAGCCTCTCCGGGACAGCTAATCAGCCCCAGCATTTT. Full variable domain (outside the CDR3, taken from reference TRBV7-3 and TRBJ1-5): GAGVSQTPSNKVTEKGKYVELRCDPISGHTALYWYRQSLGQGPEFLIYFQGTGAADDSGLPNDRFFAVRPEGSVSTLKIQRTERGDSAVYLCASSLSGTANQPQHFGDGTRLSIL.